This TCR beta chain was identified in a study of identical twins. Study-wide findings and caveats: Twins showed weaker excess sharing in their beta out-of-frame sequences.

Trimming cost V 7 bases and J 4 bases; bases outside gene matches: 14. The CDR3 has 16 residues. CDR1 is MNHNS and CDR2 is SASEGT in the germline V gene. TCRdb itself ran the 5' RACE reads through MiXCR, one entry per CDR3 protein. This sample has fewer than 250,000 distinct CDR3 sequences, with approximately 9% found just once. For this clonotype: Its antigen is undetermined.

Specimen: memory (CD45RO+) T cells sorted from blood. J is TRBJ2-5 and V is TRBV6-1, with 8 bases that match TRBD1. This sequence was found in a woman aged 18-35 years in good health. This CDR3 reads CASTYRGSSPLETQYF. The CDR3 DNA is TGTGCCAGCACCTACAGGGGGTCCAGCCCCCTAGAGACCCAGTACTTC.